The 31 T cell receptor beta chains in this list originate from one sample, sequenced in a study of radiotherapy plus CTLA-4 blockade in lung cancer. Clones were read by immunoSEQ multiplex PCR, and TCRdb kept only the in-frame ones, dropping some. In the table there are about 88,000 clones, 55% to 75% of which are singletons. The source was peripheral blood, collected from a patient treated with radiotherapy plus ipilimumab. All receptors derive from a human donor with non-small cell lung cancer that progressed on radiotherapy plus ipilimumab.

The V call is TRBV4-1, the J call TRBJ1-1; D remains unclear. CDR3 length equals 14 residues. Trimming pared 7 bases from V and 0 bases from J, leaving 12 bases between. Germline CDR1 is MGHRA and CDR2 is YSYEKL. The chain's CDR3 is CASTRGKMNTEAFF. The CDR3 DNA reads as TGCGCCAGCACCCGGGGAAAGATGAACACTGAAGCTTTCTTT.

The chain joins TRBV5-4 to TRBJ1-3, with TRBD1 matching over 8 bases. After removal of 4 bases from V and 1 base from J, the junction contained 4 bases not matched to a gene. CDR1 and CDR2 (germline): SGHNT, YYREEE (reference sequence). This CDR3 is built from 15 residues. This CDR3 reads CASSRQGLSGNTIYF. CDR3 DNA: TGTGCCAGCAGCCGACAGGGGTTATCTGGAAACACCATATATTTT.

This chain joins TRBV28 and TRBJ2-3; D ambiguous. In germline, CDR1 is MDHEN, CDR2 SYDVKM. The CDR3 extends over 15 amino acids. Trimming shortened V by 2 bases and J by 3 bases, and 12 bases separated the two germline ends. DNA for the CDR3: TGTGCCAGCAGTTTAAGAGGTTTCCTTACAGATACGCAGTATTTT. Residues: CASSLRGFLTDTQYF.

This rearrangement joins TRBV29-1 to TRBJ1-2; D remains ambiguous. The CDR3 contains 14 residues. Germline loops: CDR1 SQVTM, CDR2 ANQGSEA. V lost 0 bases and J lost 6, with 14 bases in between. The CDR3 spells CSVEEGQHQNGYTF. The CDR3 DNA follows: TGCAGCGTTGAAGAGGGCCAGCACCAAAATGGCTACACCTTC.

This clone has just a few counts. The chain couples TRBV5-5 to TRBJ2-5; either TRBD1 or TRBD2 may supply D (5 bases each). CDR3 length: 13 amino acids. V was clipped by 3 bases and J by 5 bases, with 11 bases between them. Germline CDR1 is SGHKS and CDR2 is YYEKEE (reference sequence). CDR3 coding DNA: TGTGCCAGCAGCTCGGGACCCCGGGAGACCCAGTACTTC. This translates into CASSSGPRETQYF.

The genes are TRBV4-1 and TRBJ2-2; TRBD2 matches at 12 bases. The trim removed 0 bases at V and 3 bases at J, leaving 5 bases unmatched. The germline V gene has CDR1 MGHRA and CDR2 YSYEKL. The CDR3 runs to 18 residues. The CDR3 sequence: CASSQDRTSGMYTGELFF. The CDR3 DNA follows: TGCGCCAGCAGCCAAGATAGGACTAGCGGGATGTACACCGGGGAGCTGTTTTTT.

This chain connects TRBV7-8 to TRBJ1-1, with D possibly matching TRBD1 (5 bases). Germline CDR1 and CDR2: SGHVS and FQNEAQ. V was clipped by 1 base and J by 11 bases, with 23 bases between them. The CDR3 runs to 16 residues. The CDR3 here is CASSLVPIPDMSGAFF. The CDR3 nucleotides read TGTGCCAGCAGCTTAGTCCCGATCCCCGACATGTCAGGGGCTTTCTTT.

The chain uses TRBV29-1 and TRBJ1-5; D might be TRBD1 (5 bases). The CDR3 extends over 14 amino acids. CDR1 is SQVTM, CDR2 ANQGSEA, per germline. Deletions cut 6 bases from V and 0 bases from J, with 12 bases between. For the CDR3, the DNA is TGCAGCGTAGCTGCGGGGGGTAGCAATCAGCCCCAGCATTTT. This sequence encodes CSVAAGGSNQPQHF.

This clone showed up just a few times. The chain carries TRBV4-1 and TRBJ2-1, with 8 bases fitting TRBD2. The CDR3 loop spans 13 amino acids. J was trimmed by 7 bases and V by 6 bases; bases with no gene match: 5. CDR1 MGHRA and CDR2 YSYEKL come from the germline V gene. The CDR3 DNA reads TGCGCCAGCAGTACTAGCGGAGGGAATGAGCAGTTCTTC. Its translation is CASSTSGGNEQFF.

The chain joins TRBV28 to TRBJ1-1; D gene unclear. The germline V gene has CDR1 MDHEN and CDR2 SYDVKM. V lost 8 bases and J 5 bases, leaving 21 bases between the germline ends. The CDR3 totals 15 residues. In nucleotides, the CDR3 is TGTGCCAGCCGACCGGGGTTGGAACTGTTGACTGAAGCTTTCTTT. It specifies CASRPGLELLTEAFF.

The rearrangement links TRBV2 to TRBJ2-3; D is possibly TRBD2 (5 bases). This CDR3 is 13 amino acids long. CDR1 is SNHLY and CDR2 is FYNNEI in the germline V gene. V was shortened by 8 bases and J by 2 bases, with 11 bases between the two germline ends. DNA of the CDR3: TGTGCCAGCGGGCGGGCCTTCACAGATACGCAGTATTTT. Amino acids: CASGRAFTDTQYF.

In this sample, this clone turned up once. The chain carries TRBV9 and TRBJ2-1; D tentatively reads TRBD1 or TRBD2 (5 bases each). Germline values: CDR1 SGDLS, CDR2 YYNGEE. Trimming stripped 2 bases from V and 2 bases from J, with 11 bases between. The CDR3 length is 15 residues. CDR3 DNA sequence: TGTGCCAGCAGCGTTTTGCAGGGAGCCTACAATGAGCAGTTCTTC. Residues: CASSVLQGAYNEQFF.

The gene calls are TRBV4-1 and TRBJ1-1; D unresolved. Trimming cost V 7 bases and J 0 bases, with 12 bases left between them. CDR3 length equals 14 residues. Germline loops: CDR1 MGHRA, CDR2 YSYEKL. The CDR3 is CASTLIGVNTEAFF. In nucleotides, the CDR3 is TGCGCCAGCACCCTTATCGGGGTGAACACTGAAGCTTTCTTT.

The genes are TRBV6-6 and TRBJ2-1; TRBD2 matches 10 bases. The germline CDR1 and CDR2 sequences are MNHNY and SVGAGI (reference sequence). The CDR3 has 15 residues. V gave up 6 bases and J gave up 8 bases; unmatched junction bases: 10. CDR3 residues: CASSPGGAGGDEQFF. Here the CDR3 DNA reads TGTGCCAGCAGCCCGGGAGGAGCGGGAGGGGATGAGCAGTTCTTC.

This clone has a handful of counts. The chain is built from TRBV18 and TRBJ2-7; D possibly corresponds to TRBD1 (5 bases). The V end lost 3 bases, the J end lost 2 bases, and 17 bases lay between the germline ends. This CDR3 has 16 amino acids. The germline V gene encodes CDR1 KGHSH and CDR2 LQKENI. CDR3 DNA: TGTGCCAGCTCACCCGCGACAGCAAATATACCCTACGAGCAGTACTTC. Translating gives CASSPATANIPYEQYF.

This rearrangement joins TRBV5-4 to TRBJ2-2; D gene ambiguous. Germline V gene lookup returns CDR1 SGHNT and CDR2 YYREEE (reference sequence). CDR3 length: 13 residues. Trimming stripped 0 bases from V and 7 bases from J, with 7 bases between. The CDR3 DNA follows: TGTGCCAGCAGCTTGGATTCCGGCGGGGAGCTGTTTTTT. Its translation is CASSLDSGGELFF.

The chain combines TRBV5-1 with TRBJ2-6; D is unclear. Germline-derived CDR1 and CDR2 are SGHRS and YFSETQ. The length of the CDR3 is 15 residues. Trimming cost V 4 bases and J 1 base, with 9 bases left between them. DNA of the CDR3: TGCGCCAGCAGCATTACAGATTCTGGGGCCAACGTCCTGACTTTC. Protein product: CASSITDSGANVLTF.

This chain links TRBV10-3 with TRBJ2-7, with D uncertain. The CDR3 spans 11 residues. V was clipped by 6 bases and J by 4 bases, with 7 bases between them. Germline-derived CDR1 and CDR2 are ENHRY and SYGVKD. CDR3 loop: CAISPDYEQYF. The DNA of the CDR3 is TGTGCCATCAGCCCCGATTACGAGCAGTACTTC.

The chain joins TRBV5-1 to TRBJ2-7; D is unclear. V was shortened by 3 bases and J by 6 bases, with 7 bases between the two germline ends. Germline V gene lookup returns CDR1 SGHRS and CDR2 YFSETQ. This CDR3 is 11 amino acids long. CDR3 in amino acids: CASSSGSEQYF. In nucleotides, the CDR3 is TGCGCCAGCAGCTCGGGCAGCGAGCAGTACTTC.

This clone was counted a few times. The chain recombines TRBV15 with TRBJ2-7; weak D call: TRBD1 (5 bases). Trimming cost V 0 bases and J 7 bases, with 16 bases left between them. Germline CDR1 reads LNHNV; CDR2 reads YYDKDF (reference sequence). This CDR3 comprises 15 residues. The CDR3 here is CATSRDKEGAGEQYF. The CDR3, as DNA: TGTGCCACCAGCAGAGATAAGGAAGGGGCTGGGGAGCAGTACTTC. Based on the CDR3 plus reference TRBV15 and TRBJ2-7, the full variable domain is DAMVIQNPRYQVTQFGKPVTLSCSQTLNHNVMYWYQQKSSQAPKLLFHYYDKDFNNEADTPDNFQSRRPNTSFCFLDIRSPGLGDTAMYLCATSRDKEGAGEQYFGPGTRLTVT.

The gene calls are TRBV7-3 and TRBJ2-2; D unclear. CDR3 size: 15 residues. V lost 2 bases and J lost 1, with 8 bases in between. Per germline, CDR1 SGHTA and CDR2 FQGTGA. The CDR3 loop is CASSLDPQNTGELFF. The CDR3 region has the DNA TGTGCCAGCAGCTTAGATCCCCAGAACACCGGGGAGCTGTTTTTT. Full variable domain (missing parts from reference TRBV7-3 and TRBJ2-2): GAGVSQTPSNKVTEKGKYVELRCDPISGHTALYWYRQSLGQGPEFLIYFQGTGAADDSGLPNDRFFAVRPEGSVSTLKIQRTERGDSAVYLCASSLDPQNTGELFFGEGSRLTVL.

The CDR3 loop is CATQKGDLGTTEAFF. CDR3 nucleotide sequence: TGCGCCACCCAAAAGGGGGACCTAGGAACAACTGAAGCTTTCTTT. This chain links TRBV5-1 with TRBJ1-1; D is perhaps TRBD1 (6 bases). The V gene's germline CDR1 is SGHRS and CDR2 YFSETQ. The CDR3 totals 15 residues. Trimming removed 9 bases at V and 5 bases at J, with 23 bases between.

This clone was observed once. For the CDR3, the DNA is TGTGCCTGGAGTGTAAGGGACACTGAAGCTTTCTTT. Translation: CAWSVRDTEAFF. V is TRBV30 and J is TRBJ1-1, with no clear D. Trimming cost V 0 bases and J 3 bases, with 5 bases left between them. Germline-derived CDR1 and CDR2 are GTSNPN and SVGIG (reference sequence). The CDR3 extends over 12 amino acids.

The chain is built from TRBV7-9 and TRBJ1-4; D is possibly TRBD1 (5 bases). The CDR3 totals 14 residues. CDR1 is SEHNR, CDR2 FQNEAQ, per germline (reference sequence). V was trimmed by 1 base and J by 8 bases, leaving 11 bases between them. The CDR3, as DNA: TGTGCCAGCAGCTTAGACATCGAGGGGGAAAAACTGTTTTTT. This encodes CASSLDIEGEKLFF.

The rearrangement links TRBV5-1 to TRBJ1-3; TRBD1 matches 8 bases. Losses at the gene ends were 2 bases for V and 0 bases for J; bases not matched to a gene: 7. The germline CDR1 and CDR2 sequences are SGHRS and YFSETQ. The CDR3 length is 17 residues. CDR3 loop: CASSFTTGVTSGNTIYF. The CDR3 DNA sequence: TGCGCCAGCAGCTTTACGACAGGGGTTACCTCTGGAAACACCATATATTTT.

The rearrangement uses TRBV6-5 and TRBJ2-7, with unresolved D. The V and J ends lost 6 bases and 2 bases respectively, with 11 bases between them. CDR3 length: 13 amino acids. Germline V CDR1 and CDR2: MNHEY, SVGAGI. This CDR3 reads CASSLGPAYEQYF. The CDR3 DNA reads as TGTGCCAGCAGCCTCGGACCGGCCTACGAGCAGTACTTC.

This chain uses TRBV27 with TRBJ2-5; D ambiguous. The CDR3 totals 13 residues. Trimming removed 3 bases at V and 2 bases at J, with 7 bases between. CDR1 MNHEY and CDR2 SMNVEV come from the germline V gene (reference sequence). The CDR3 DNA follows: TGTGCCAGCAGTTTTTTGGGTCAAGAGACCCAGTACTTC. Its translation is CASSFLGQETQYF.

The table lists this clone with a few counts. The chain has TRBV7-9 and TRBJ2-7; maybe TRBD1 (6 bases). Trimming removed 7 bases from V and 1 base from J, with 14 bases in between. The CDR3 runs to 14 residues. Germline loops: CDR1 SEHNR, CDR2 FQNEAQ (reference sequence). CDR3: CASTLGAASYEQYF. For the CDR3, the DNA is TGTGCCAGCACTCTGGGGGCGGCTTCCTACGAGCAGTACTTC.

CDR3 in amino acids: CASSQAGGKETQYF. The CDR3, as DNA: TGTGCCAGCAGCCAAGCGGGGGGGAAAGAGACCCAGTACTTC. The chain employs TRBV4-2 and TRBJ2-5; TRBD2 matches at 8 bases. The CDR3 sequence is 14 residues long. CDR1 and CDR2 from the germline V gene are LGHNA and YNFKEQ. The J segment lost 3 bases and the V segment lost 1 base, leaving 1 base of the junction unmatched.

The chain has TRBV4-1 and TRBJ1-1; 8 bases map to TRBD1. With 3 bases clipped from V and 0 bases from J, the junction kept 3 bases outside the gene matches. This CDR3 has 15 residues. Germline CDR1 MGHRA, CDR2 YSYEKL. In DNA, the CDR3 is TGCGCCAGCAGCCATCGGACAGGGATGAACACTGAAGCTTTCTTT. This gives the protein CASSHRTGMNTEAFF.

The chain couples TRBV6-5 to TRBJ2-7; the match to TRBD1 covers 10 bases. Germline CDR1 is MNHEY and CDR2 is SVGAGI. J lost 3 bases, V lost 7 bases, and 6 bases had no gene match. The CDR3 loop spans 14 amino acids. CDR3 DNA: TGTGCCAGCATTCCGGGACAGGGGCTCTACGAGCAGTACTTC. Translated, it gives CASIPGQGLYEQYF.